This TCR beta chain came from a study of shared clonotypes between healthy human individuals (TCRdb year 2020). With regard to the full study: A couple of women and a few men aged 18 to 49 years were included in the cohort. For each donor, three plates each were used for CD4 naive and CD4 memory, two plates were used for CD8 naive, and one plate was used for CD8 memory. To estimate repertoire size and how much clonotypes are shared between individuals, the study performed deep sequencing of blood TCR repertoires from a few healthy adults. Libraries were prepared and TCR repertoires were sequenced by different laboratories using diverse techniques, in order to increase sequencing depth and limit assay-specific biases. Per donor, leukapheresis produced somewhere between about 0.8 and 9.5 billion PBMCs. The paper's findings and limits, for the study overall: Based on pairwise subsampling, the degree of clonotype sharing among donors was expected to be affected by sequencing depth. Compared with non-shared clonotypes, the clonotypes found in all four sorted-subset donors had higher generation probabilities. Naive subsets generally had larger estimated clonotype richness than memory subsets. Rarefaction of sorted-subset datasets indicated incomplete sequencing despite the large sequencing depth. Only blood was sampled, and tissue TCR repertoires likely differ from those in blood. Because the study included a small number of donors, the genetic and exposure-history diversity represented was limited. Sharing across four donors was observed for about 5% of naive CD4, 3.5% of naive CD8, 2.3% of memory CD4, and about 0.38% of memory CD8 clonotypes.

The donors were healthy, HIV-negative adults who had no recently reported acute infections or vaccinations. Every donor was a Caucasian adult living in Nashville, Tennessee, USA. CD4+ T cells were enriched by magnetic negative selection, after which naive cells were positively selected on CD45RA and the negative fraction was taken as the memory subset. Blood was collected by leukapheresis, and PBMCs were isolated by Ficoll-Histopaque density gradient centrifugation and then cryopreserved in liquid nitrogen vapor phase. Analytical flow cytometry was used to check the purity and quantity of every magnetically sorted T cell population. Genomic DNA was isolated from each sorted fraction and quantified by UV absorbance on a Nanodrop 2000c. Using the deep immunoSEQ assay, TCR CDR3 regions were amplified from genomic DNA by multiplex PCR. For each cell subset, the extracted genomic DNA was distributed evenly across all wells of several immunoSEQ 96-well plates, and each plate served as one replicate. For sorted subsets, about 200 ng genomic DNA, equal to some 30,000 T cell genomes, was loaded into each replicate PCR. Purified libraries were quantified with a Qubit 3.0 fluorometer, sized on a Bioanalyzer 2100, and re-quantified with the KAPA Library Quantification kit. A separate single-read 150-cycle Illumina NextSeq 550 flow cell was used to sequence each immunoSEQ 96-well plate. In the original analysis: Because the immunoSEQ output included only junctional sequences and no quality scores, the filtering could not be the same as the filtering used for full-length reads. Sequences were annotated with PyIR, a Python wrapper for IgBLAST v1.9, and V/J genes and CDR3 were assigned using IMGT germline references. Reads were filtered out if the reads had weak V/J assignments (E-value above 1e-6), no CDR3, stop codons, out-of-frame junctions, or ambiguous translated residues. V3J clonotypes were defined as sequences sharing an identical inferred V gene, J gene, and CDR3 amino acid sequence. Percentage overlap between repertoires was calculated by dividing the number of shared unique clonotypes by the size of the smaller repertoire. Richness of each repertoire was evaluated using RTK rarefaction, the Chao1 estimator, and Recon v2.1 estimates of unobserved clonotypes. Generation probabilities were computed with OLGA for all TCRbeta clonotypes obtained by the gDNA method from four donors. TCRdb stores this immuneACCESS table with in-frame sequences only. Part of the clones is absent; in the studies checked, under half of the shortfall reflects unresolved V genes, and no reason is known for the rest. V and J calls and clone size are as listed in that table; D and trimming were resolved from the DNA. The sample table contains about 2 million clones; only one count was recorded for over 85% of them. 0.1% to 0.15% of the sample is taken by the ten largest.

The germline V gene yields SGHRS for CDR1 and YFSETQ for CDR2. The V end loses 4 bases and the J end loses 0 bases, and a stretch of 8 bases separates them. CDR3 length: 13 amino acids, cysteine to phenylalanine. Only CDR3 DNA remains: 39 bases, in frame from the first base. On this clone itself: No antigen is known for it. Qualities for individual bases were not recorded, and no much larger clone is one base off. Different DNA sequences within this sample yield the same CDR3.

Sequenced sample: naive CD4+ T cells sorted from blood. Reading the label with the study, this specimen's cell subset or site is: CD45RA+ positively selected. The receptor chain draws on TRBV5-1 and TRBJ2-7, and TRBD2 may be the D gene, going by 6 matching bases. This TCR derives from a man younger than 35 in good health. The DNA sequence is TGCGCCAGCAGCCCGGGACTCTCCTACGAGCAGTACTTC. This codes for CASSPGLSYEQYF. Where the CDR3 stops, the reference TRBV5-1 and TRBJ2-7 genes take over; the full variable domain is KAGVTQTPRYLIKTRGQQVTLSCSPISGHRSVSWYQQTPGQGLQFLFEYFSETQRNKGNFPGRFSGRQFSNSRSEMNVSTLELGDSALYLCASSPGLSYEQYFGPGTRLTVT.